The rows below give T cell receptor beta chains drawn from one sample of a study of T-cell reconstitution after alpha-beta-depleted transplantation in children. TCRdb reanalysed the PCR reads using MiXCR and keeps one entry per CDR3 protein. The repertoire holds around 960,000 distinct CDR3 sequences, with about 26% as singletons. Sequencing was performed on PBMCs, mostly from graft donor cells, taken 360 days after TCRalphabeta/CD19-depleted stem cell transplant. Receptors were obtained from a boy younger than two who had a stem cell transplant for SCID, so the T cells may come from the graft donor. Both conserved end residues are part of each CDR3. D genes are given only for firm matches. Clone size is stated in some rows and not others, as once, few, many or a class when expanded.

NA	TRBJ2-1	NA	TRBV28	TGTGCCAGCAGTTTAACCCATGGCAATGAGCAGTTCTTC	CASSLTHGNEQFF
TRBD1	TRBJ1-2	few	TRBV5-1	TGCGCCAGCAGCTGGAACCAGGACAGGGTATATGGCTACACCTTC	CASSWNQDRVYGYTF
NA	TRBJ2-6	few	TRBV7-2	TGTGCCAGCAGCTTAGTTATCAGGTCCGTCGGGGCCAACGTCCTGACTTTC	CASSLVIRSVGANVLTF
NA	TRBJ1-1	NA	TRBV6-1	TGTGCCAGCACCACACCCGACGAGCTCACTGAAGCTTTCTTT	CASTTPDELTEAFF
TRBD1	TRBJ1-1	NA	TRBV28	TGTGCCAGCAGTCCAACAGGGGAAGTGAACACTGAAGCTTTCTTT	CASSPTGEVNTEAFF
NA	TRBJ1-1	NA	TRBV29-1	TGCAGCGTTGATCGGGGTACGGCGGGTTTAGCTTTCTTT	CSVDRGTAGLAFF
NA	TRBJ2-6	NA	TRBV27	TGTGCCAGCAAGCCAGTCTCGGGGGCCAACGTCCTGACTTTC	CASKPVSGANVLTF
NA	TRBJ2-1	NA	TRBV20-1	TGCTGTGCTAGGAACGACCTAGCCTACAATGAGCAGTTCTTC	CCARNDLAYNEQFF
NA	TRBJ1-5	few	TRBV20-1	TGCAGTGCTAGAGCACAGGGTCTTCCTCAGCCCCAGCATTTT	CSARAQGLPQPQHF
NA	TRBJ2-3	NA	TRBV5-1	TGCGCCAGCAGCTTGGCCTGGAGGAACACAGATACGCAGTATTTT	CASSLAWRNTDTQYF
NA	TRBJ1-1	NA	TRBV4-2	TGTGCCAGCAGCCAAGTCCTCCGGGACACTGAAGCTTTCTTT	CASSQVLRDTEAFF
NA	TRBJ2-3	few	TRBV7-8	TGTGCCAGCAGTCAACATGGGATGAGCACAGATACGCAGTATTTT	CASSQHGMSTDTQYF
TRBD2	TRBJ2-4	NA	TRBV4-2	TGTGCCAGCAGCCAAGATTTGGTCGGGGGGGCCAGGGGCATTCAGTACTTC	CASSQDLVGGARGIQYF
TRBD1	TRBJ2-7	few	TRBV4-1	TGCGCCAGCAGCCAAGAAGAAGGACAGGGGTTCTACGAGCAGTACTTC	CASSQEEGQGFYEQYF
NA	TRBJ2-3	NA	TRBV6-1	TGTGCCAGCAGTGAAACCTTAGGGGCTAGGCCCCCAGATACGCAGTATTTT	CASSETLGARPPDTQYF
NA	TRBJ2-7	NA	TRBV19	TGTGCCAGTATCGGGGAACCTTCCTACGAGCAGTACTTC	CASIGEPSYEQYF
NA	TRBJ2-5	few	TRBV5-1	TGCGCCAGCAGCTTGGCAAGTTGGCTGTTTCAAGAGACCCAGTACTTC	CASSLASWLFQETQYF
NA	TRBJ2-3	NA	TRBV9	TGTGCCAGCAGCGTAGAGGCAGGGGGGCGTTCGGATACGCAGTATTTT	CASSVEAGGRSDTQYF
TRBD1	TRBJ2-5	NA	TRBV6-5	TGTGCCAGCAGTTACCGGGGACAGCTTCAAGAGACCCAGTACTTC	CASSYRGQLQETQYF
NA	TRBJ2-5	few	TRBV6-1	TGTGCCAGCAGTCCGGGGGACAGTCACCAAGAGACCCAGTACTTC	CASSPGDSHQETQYF
NA	TRBJ2-1	few	TRBV6-2/TRBV6-3	TGTGCCAGCAGTTACCACCGGAATGAGCAGTTCTTC	CASSYHRNEQFF
NA	TRBJ2-1	NA	TRBV20-1	TGCAGTGCTAGGAGGCAGGGTACCTACAATGAGCAGTTCTTC	CSARRQGTYNEQFF
NA	TRBJ2-5	NA	TRBV27	TGTGCCAGCAGTTCGACCGACAGGTCAAAAGAGACCCAGTACTTC	CASSSTDRSKETQYF
TRBD1	TRBJ1-1	once	TRBV6-5	TGTGCCAGCAGTTACTCTACAGGGGTTGAAGCTTTCTTT	CASSYSTGVEAFF
NA	TRBJ1-1	NA	TRBV25-1	TGTGCCAGCCGAGCACCGCCTTGGGTAGAGGTGAACACTGAAGCTTTCTTT	CASRAPPWVEVNTEAFF
TRBD1	TRBJ2-7	NA	TRBV5-1	TGTGCCAGCAGCTTGGACAGGGGAGGCTACGAGCAGTACTTC	CASSLDRGGYEQYF
NA	TRBJ2-1	few	TRBV5-1	TGCGCCAGCAGCGCCCAGTCGGCCTACAATGAGCAGTTCTTC	CASSAQSAYNEQFF
NA	TRBJ2-7	NA	TRBV9	TGTGCCAGCAGCCCGGGTCCCGGTTGGGAGCAGTACTTC	CASSPGPGWEQYF
NA	TRBJ2-6	NA	TRBV25-1	TGTGCCAGCAGTGGAGATCGCGGGGGCCCTCTTAACTCTGGGGCCAACGTCCTGACTTTC	CASSGDRGGPLNSGANVLTF
TRBD2	TRBJ2-3	NA	TRBV5-1	TGCGCCAGCAGCTCACCGGGACTAGGAAATACGCAGTATTTT	CASSSPGLGNTQYF
NA	TRBJ1-1	NA	TRBV11-2	TGTGCCAGCAGCTTAGCCGGCAGGGAGACTGAAGCTTTCTTT	CASSLAGRETEAFF
NA	TRBJ2-3	NA	TRBV12-3/TRBV12-4	TGTGCCAGCAGTTTAGACCCAGGGTTGGATACGCAGTATTTT	CASSLDPGLDTQYF
NA	TRBJ1-1	NA	TRBV7-2	TGTGCCAGCAGCTACCCCGGACGAAATGAAGCTTTCTTT	CASSYPGRNEAFF
NA	TRBJ2-1	few	TRBV11-2	TGTGCCAGCAGCTCCCTCCACTTCGGTGAGCAGTTCTTC	CASSSLHFGEQFF
TRBD2	TRBJ2-3	many	TRBV12-3/TRBV12-4	TGTGCCAGCAGTCGGACTAGCGGGGGGGCAGATACGCAGTATTTT	CASSRTSGGADTQYF
TRBD1	TRBJ2-1	few	TRBV5-6	TGTGCCAGCAGCTTGTACCCGGGACAGGACGATGAGCAGTTCTTC	CASSLYPGQDDEQFF
NA	TRBJ2-6	few	TRBV5-1	TGCGCCAGCAGCTCGGGACCAACATCTCTATTCTCTGGGGCCAACGTCCTGACTTTC	CASSSGPTSLFSGANVLTF
TRBD1	TRBJ1-1	few	TRBV20-1	TGCAGTGCTAGCCACCCCACGACAGGGCAGAACACTGAAGCTTTCTTT	CSASHPTTGQNTEAFF
NA	TRBJ1-1	NA	TRBV4-1	TGCGCCAGCAGCCCAGCCCTCTTGGGGCTAGGAGGAGAAGCTTTCTTT	CASSPALLGLGGEAFF
TRBD2	TRBJ2-2	NA	TRBV4-3	TGCGCCAGCAGCCCTCGGGGGGAGCTCACCGGGGAGCTGTTTTTT	CASSPRGELTGELFF
TRBD2	TRBJ2-7	few	TRBV6-2/TRBV6-3	TGTGCCAGCAGTTTGGCAGCGGGGGGAAAGGACGAGCAGTACTTC	CASSLAAGGKDEQYF